The 26 T cell receptor beta chains presented below share a single source sample, sequenced in a study of T cell repertoires in cytomegalovirus infection. Their specific antigens are unknown. TCRdb fed the reads into MiXCR, producing one record per CDR3 protein. The sample has around 900,000 distinct CDR3 sequences, about a third seen once. Sequenced material: cultured CD8+ T cells from PBMCs, taken from culture after CMV antigen stimulation. These receptors were obtained from a human donor in good health (CMV status not recorded). Some clones in this sample may be carry-over from other donors' samples.

The V gene is TRBV9, the J gene TRBJ2-5; D possibly uses TRBD1 or TRBD2 (5 bases each). Germline V gives CDR1 SGDLS, CDR2 YYNGEE. The CDR3 contains 14 residues. The ends were cut back, 0 bases at V and 1 base at J, with 7 bases in the middle. CDR3 amino acids: CASSVGGVQETQYF. CDR3 DNA sequence: TGTGCCAGCAGCGTAGGAGGGGTCCAAGAGACCCAGTACTTC. The full variable domain, its missing parts supplied by reference TRBV9 and TRBJ2-5, is DSGVTQTPKHLITATGQRVTLRCSPRSGDLSVYWYQQSLDQGLQFLIQYYNGEERAKGNILERFSAQQFPDLHSELNLSSLELGDSALYFCASSVGGVQETQYFGPGTRLLVL.

The chain employs TRBV12-3 or TRBV12-4 and TRBJ2-7, with 9 bases that match TRBD1. The CDR3 sequence is 15 residues long. J gave up 4 bases and V 5 bases, and 9 bases lay outside the gene matches. Here the CDR3 DNA reads TGTGCCAGCAGTCTCGCGGGACAGGGCAAATACGAGCAGTACTTC. This gives the protein CASSLAGQGKYEQYF.

V usage is TRBV24-1 and J usage is TRBJ2-2, with TRBD1 identical over 9 bases. In germline, CDR1 is KGHDR, CDR2 SFDVKD. The CDR3 extends over 17 amino acids. Trimming at V came to 3 bases and at J to 6 bases, leaving 10 bases not matched to a gene. The CDR3 region has the DNA TGTGCCACCAGTGATCCTATCACAGGGGGCGAAGCCGGGGAGCTGTTTTTT. This codes for CATSDPITGGEAGELFF.

The chain uses TRBV28 and TRBJ2-3; 9 nucleotides line up with TRBD2. CDR1 and CDR2 (germline): MDHEN, SYDVKM. CDR3 length: 17 amino acids. V was pared by 4 bases and J by 2 bases, with 10 bases of the junction left unmatched. CDR3 sequence: CASSSPLAGGSTDTQYF. The CDR3 bases are TGTGCCAGCAGTTCCCCTTTGGCGGGGGGGTCCACAGATACGCAGTATTTT.

The chain uses TRBV15 and TRBJ2-6; D is unclear. Germline CDR1 and CDR2: LNHNV and YYDKDF (reference sequence). The V end was cut by 0 bases, the J end by 2 bases, with 14 bases between. The CDR3 is 18 amino acids. The CDR3 is CATSRDRMGITGANVLTF. The CDR3 DNA reads TGTGCCACCAGCAGAGATCGGATGGGAATTACTGGGGCCAACGTCCTGACTTTC.

The chain is built from TRBV27 and TRBJ2-5, with D unresolved. This CDR3 has 12 residues. Germline CDR1 and CDR2: MNHEY and SMNVEV (reference sequence). V shed 8 bases and J shed 4 bases, with 11 bases lying between them. CDR3 bases: TGTGCCAGCGGCCCCAGAGGAGAGACCCAGTACTTC. Amino acids: CASGPRGETQYF.

A word on this clonotype: Relative to the germline gene, one junction end is altered; a read error may explain this. The chain recombines TRBV4-1 with TRBJ2-6; tentative D call: TRBD1 (5 bases). In germline, CDR1 is MGHRA, CDR2 YSYEKL. The CDR3 has 18 residues. CDR3 amino acids: CASSQDGRTYSGAHVLTF. The CDR3 bases are TGCGCCAGCAGCCAAGATGGCAGGACCTACTCTGGGGCCCACGTCCTGACTTTC.

The chain combines TRBV5-1 with TRBJ1-1, with D perhaps matching TRBD1 (5 bases). V gave up 4 bases and J gave up 0 bases, with 13 bases separating them. In germline, CDR1 is SGHRS, CDR2 YFSETQ. This CDR3 has 15 residues. The CDR3 region has the DNA TGCGCCAGCAGCGTGGCGCAGGGCTTGAACACTGAAGCTTTCTTT. Encoded protein: CASSVAQGLNTEAFF.

This clonotype occurred many times. V usage is TRBV7-9 and J usage is TRBJ2-1; TRBD2 aligns across 7 bases. The CDR3 is made up of 16 amino acids. Germline V gene data show CDR1 as SEHNR and CDR2 as FQNEAQ (reference sequence). Trimming removed 4 bases from V and 8 bases from J; junction bases left unmatched: 14. Here the CDR3 DNA reads TGTGCCAGCAGCTCCCCCCAGCGGGGACTTAGGGATGAGCAGTTCTTC. This codes for CASSSPQRGLRDEQFF.

V is TRBV4-1 and J is TRBJ2-5; the D gene could be TRBD1 or TRBD2 (5 bases each). Looked up from germline, CDR1 is MGHRA and CDR2 is YSYEKL. CDR3 length equals 15 residues. The germline V and J ends were trimmed by 1 base and 5 bases, with 14 bases remaining between them. CDR3 protein: CASSQVMGVAETQYF. The CDR3 DNA sequence: TGCGCCAGCAGCCAAGTTATGGGGGTCGCGGAGACCCAGTACTTC.

This clonotype was observed at least ten times. This chain joins TRBV7-2 and TRBJ1-1; D gene unclear. Germline V gene lookup returns CDR1 SGHTA and CDR2 FQGNSA. The CDR3 sequence is 17 residues long. V was pared by 1 base and J by 10 bases, with 25 bases between. CDR3 coding DNA: TGTGCCAGCAGCTTAGGACACAGCAATTTTATGCGTTTTGGAGCTTTCTTT. As protein: CASSLGHSNFMRFGAFF.

The CDR3 sequence is CASSGTGGKVAKNIQYF. Written as DNA, the CDR3 is TGTGCCAGCAGCGGCACAGGGGGGAAAGTAGCCAAAAACATTCAGTACTTC. The chain couples TRBV7-9 to TRBJ2-4; 8 bases fit TRBD1. Trimming cost V 5 bases and J 0 bases; bases outside gene matches: 9. Per the germline V gene, CDR1 is SEHNR and CDR2 is FQNEAQ (reference sequence). This CDR3 comprises 17 residues.

A word on this clonotype: Germline and junction disagree at one end, which may indicate a read error. This sequence joins TRBV9 and TRBJ1-2; TRBD1 matches 10 bases. The germline gives CDR1 SGDLS, CDR2 YYNGEE. This CDR3 contains 18 residues. In nucleotides, the CDR3 is TGTGCCAACAGCGTAACCCGCACGACAGGGGGCGCGGGCTATGGCTACACCTTC. It encodes CANSVTRTTGGAGYGYTF.

This clonotype appeared a few times. CDR3 region: CASLSGGAETQYF. The DNA for the CDR3 is TGTGCCAGCCTTTCGGGGGGGGCGGAGACCCAGTACTTC. The rearrangement uses TRBV7-6 and TRBJ2-5; 8 bases are a match to TRBD2. The CDR3 extends over 13 amino acids. V lost 8 bases to trimming and J lost 5 bases; unmatched junction nucleotides: 7. Germline V gene lookup returns CDR1 SGHVS and CDR2 FNYEAQ.

This clonotype appeared once. A much larger clone differs by one base, so this may be a read error. CDR3 protein: CASSLRRNQPQHF. The CDR3 DNA follows: TGTGCCAGCAGCTTAAGGCGCAATCAGCCCCAGCATTTT. The chain recombines TRBV11-2 with TRBJ1-5, with D uncertain. The V gene lost 2 bases and the J gene lost 2 bases, with 4 bases spanning the gap. There are 13 residues in the CDR3. CDR1 and CDR2 from the germline V gene are SGHAT and FQNNGV.

The J gene is TRBJ1-5, the V gene TRBV6-2 or TRBV6-3, with 11 bases fitting TRBD1. Germline CDR1 MNHEY, CDR2 SVGEGT. CDR3 size: 21 residues. The V gene end was trimmed by 8 bases and the J gene end by 4 bases; junction bases not matched to a gene: 25. CDR3 in amino acids: CASGLRTNRDRGIGPNQPQHF. DNA of the CDR3: TGTGCCAGCGGACTACGTACTAACCGGGACAGGGGGATAGGCCCGAATCAGCCCCAGCATTTT.

V is TRBV27 and J is TRBJ2-2, with 8 bases that match TRBD1. Germline lookup yields CDR1 MNHEY and CDR2 SMNVEV (reference sequence). This CDR3 contains 15 residues. Trimming cost V 5 bases and J 4 bases; bases outside gene matches: 6. CDR3 nucleotide sequence: TGTGCCAGCAGTCCCAGGGGGCACGGCACCGGGGAGCTGTTTTTT. Translated: CASSPRGHGTGELFF.

As for this clonotype: The junction departs from germline at one end; a sequencing error may be responsible. This rearrangement joins TRBV7-9 to TRBJ1-1; 7 bases are shared with TRBD1. Germline V gives CDR1 SEHNR, CDR2 FQNEAQ (reference sequence). CDR3 length: 10 residues. CDR3 sequence reads: CASSLEGAIF. CDR3 coding DNA: TGTGCCAGCAGCTTAGAGGGGGCTATCTTT. The full variable domain, in which reference TRBV7-9 and TRBJ1-1 provide the parts outside the CDR3, is DTGVSQNPRHKITKRGQNVTFRCDPISEHNRLYWYRQTLGQGPEFLTYFQNEAQLEKSRLLSDRFSAERPKGSFSTLEIQRTEQGDSAMYLCASSLEGAIFGQGTRLTVV.

This clonotype was detected only a few times. The chain recombines TRBV12-3 or TRBV12-4 with TRBJ1-2; D is unresolved. The CDR3 runs 8 residues. V lost 6 bases to trimming and J lost 13 bases, with 6 bases between them. The CDR3 bases are TGTGCCAGCAGCCCCAGCACCTTC. Its translation is CASSPSTF.

The rearrangement uses TRBV27 and TRBJ1-4; no reliable D call. Germline V gene lookup returns CDR1 MNHEY and CDR2 SMNVEV (reference sequence). This CDR3 is built from 13 residues. Deletions cut 6 bases from V and 6 bases from J, with 11 bases between. CDR3 loop: CASRESSDEKLFF. The CDR3 region has the DNA TGTGCCAGCAGGGAGAGCAGCGATGAAAAACTGTTTTTT.

The V and J genes are TRBV5-6 and TRBJ1-2, with 9 positions matching TRBD1. V lost 4 bases to trimming and J lost 3 bases; unmatched junction nucleotides: 10. CDR3 size: 16 residues. Germline V gene sequence: CDR1 SGHDT, CDR2 YYEEEE. Written as DNA, the CDR3 is TGTGCCAGCAGCGACAGGGGGAAAAGGTTGTACTATGGCTACACCTTC. Protein: CASSDRGKRLYYGYTF.

This clonotype was recorded many times. The CDR3 nucleotides read TGTGCCAGCAGCTTTTCTAGTTACCCGGACAGGGGAGATACGCAGTATTTT. It yields the protein CASSFSSYPDRGDTQYF. The gene calls are TRBV7-2 and TRBJ2-3; 9 bases map to TRBD1. Germline V gene sequence: CDR1 SGHTA, CDR2 FQGNSA. The CDR3 runs 17 residues. V lost 3 bases and J lost 5; bases outside the gene matches: 12.

This clonotype was counted at least ten times. V gene TRBV7-2 combines with J gene TRBJ2-1; TRBD2 aligns across 16 bases. There are 20 residues in the CDR3. V trimming: 0 bases; J trimming: 4 bases; junction bases outside the gene matches: 9. The germline gives CDR1 SGHTA, CDR2 FQGNSA. As DNA, the CDR3 is TGTGCCAGCAGCTTAGCGAAGGGACTAGCGGGGGGGCCAAGTTACAATGAGCAGTTCTTC. Its translation: CASSLAKGLAGGPSYNEQFF.

This clonotype was counted between two and nine times. V and J are TRBV2 and TRBJ2-1; D is ambiguous. The germline V gene encodes CDR1 SNHLY and CDR2 FYNNEI. Deletions cut 2 bases from V and 8 bases from J, with 10 bases between. The CDR3 consists of 13 residues. CDR3 sequence reads: CASSELPLDEQFF. Here the CDR3 DNA reads TGTGCCAGCAGTGAATTACCCTTAGATGAGCAGTTCTTC.

This clonotype was recorded at least ten times. This chain joins TRBV6-2 or TRBV6-3 and TRBJ2-1, with D possibly matching TRBD1 (6 bases). The CDR3 spans 13 residues. The germline V gene has CDR1 MNHEY and CDR2 SVGEGT. The V gene lost 6 bases and the J gene lost 5 bases, with 11 bases spanning the gap. The CDR3 here is CASSPNRDNEQFF. As DNA, the CDR3 is TGTGCCAGCAGCCCGAACAGGGACAATGAGCAGTTCTTC.

A few counts support this clonotype. The V gene is TRBV27, the J gene TRBJ1-5; D remains unclear. Germline V lookup: CDR1 MNHEY, CDR2 SMNVEV (reference sequence). The CDR3 spans 14 residues. The V gene lost 1 base and the J gene lost 7 bases, with 11 bases spanning the gap. Written as DNA, the CDR3 is TGTGCCAGCAGTTTATGGGGAGGGTACCAGCCCCAGCATTTT. It is translated as CASSLWGGYQPQHF.